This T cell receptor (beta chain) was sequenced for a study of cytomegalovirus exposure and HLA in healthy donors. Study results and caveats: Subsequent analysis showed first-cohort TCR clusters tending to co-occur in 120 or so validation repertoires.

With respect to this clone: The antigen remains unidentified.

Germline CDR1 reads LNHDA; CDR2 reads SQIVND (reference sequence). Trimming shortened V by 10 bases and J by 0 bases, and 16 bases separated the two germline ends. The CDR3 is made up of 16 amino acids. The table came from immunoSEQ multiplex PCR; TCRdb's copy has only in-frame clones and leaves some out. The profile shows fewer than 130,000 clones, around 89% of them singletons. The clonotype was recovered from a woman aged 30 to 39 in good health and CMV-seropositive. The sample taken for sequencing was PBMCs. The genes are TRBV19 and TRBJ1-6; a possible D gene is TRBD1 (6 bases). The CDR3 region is CATRSDSYSYNSPLHF. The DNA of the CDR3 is TGTGCCACCAGGTCGGACAGCTACTCCTATAATTCACCCCTCCACTTT. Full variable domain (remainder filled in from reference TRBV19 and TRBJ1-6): DGGITQSPKYLFRKEGQNVTLSCEQNLNHDAMYWYRQDPGQGLRLIYYSQIVNDFQKGDIAEGYSVSREKKESFPLTVTSAQKNPTAFYLCATRSDSYSYNSPLHFGNGTRLTVT.